These 25 T cell receptor beta chains were sequenced from one sample in a study of technical replicates of blood from several donors. Using immunoSEQ multiplex PCR, the repertoire was profiled, and TCRdb retains in-frame clones only, with some absent. This sample yields 76,000 or so clones, of which 90% to 95% are seen a single time; 0.2% to 0.25% belongs to the top ten. Material for sequencing was T cells isolated from PBMCs. The receptors derive from a human donor in good health.

The J gene is TRBJ2-1, the V gene TRBV5-8; 9 bases agree with TRBD1. The CDR3 covers 16 residues. Germline-derived CDR1 and CDR2 are SGHTS and YDEGEE. The V segment lost 6 bases and the J segment 6 bases; nucleotides outside the gene matches: 13. The CDR3, as DNA: TGTGCCAGCACCCTTCCGGGACAGGGAGTGGTCAATGAGCAGTTCTTC. Translating gives CASTLPGQGVVNEQFF.

This clone was seen just once. This chain uses TRBV13 with TRBJ2-1; D might be TRBD2 (6 bases). V lost 0 bases and J 7 bases, leaving 10 bases between the germline ends. This CDR3 contains 14 residues. The germline CDR1 and CDR2 sequences are PRHDT and FYEKMQ (reference sequence). CDR3 DNA sequence: TGTGCCAGCAGCTTAGGCTTAGCGGAGAATGAGCAGTTCTTC. Translating gives CASSLGLAENEQFF.

J is TRBJ2-1 and V is TRBV29-1, with 8 bases identical to TRBD2. V gave up 6 bases and J gave up 5 bases; unmatched junction bases: 12. Germline V gives CDR1 SQVTM, CDR2 ANQGSEA. CDR3 length: 15 amino acids. CDR3 in DNA: TGCAGCGTCTCAGCAACTAGCGGCCCGGACAATGAGCAGTTCTTC. This codes for CSVSATSGPDNEQFF.

The chain joins TRBV4-1 to TRBJ1-5; D gene ambiguous. The germline CDR1 and CDR2 sequences are MGHRA and YSYEKL. The CDR3 runs 16 residues. V was pared by 1 base and J by 0 bases, with 10 bases between. The CDR3 spells CASSQASSYSNQPQHF. The CDR3 nucleotides are TGCGCCAGCAGCCAAGCGTCGTCCTATAGCAATCAGCCCCAGCATTTT.

The chain couples TRBV18 to TRBJ2-6; TRBD2 might be the D (5 bases). There are 14 residues in the CDR3. In germline, CDR1 is KGHSH, CDR2 LQKENI. V lost 3 bases and J lost 4, with 7 bases in between. The CDR3 spells CASSPAGGANVLTF. The CDR3 DNA follows: TGTGCCAGCTCACCGGCGGGCGGGGCCAACGTCCTGACTTTC.

This chain joins TRBV15 and TRBJ1-3; no clear D gene. The germline V and J ends were trimmed by 0 bases and 4 bases, with 13 bases remaining between them. This CDR3 spans 16 amino acids. Germline CDR1 LNHNV, CDR2 YYDKDF (reference sequence). This CDR3 is CATSREPELAGNTIYF. In DNA form, the CDR3 reads TGTGCCACCAGCAGAGAGCCAGAACTAGCAGGAAACACCATATATTTT.

The DNA of the CDR3 is TGTGCCAGCAGTCCCGGGACAAATCAAGAGACCCAGTACTTC. Protein sequence: CASSPGTNQETQYF. The V and J genes are TRBV28 and TRBJ2-5; tentative D call: TRBD1 (6 bases). CDR3 length: 14 amino acids. Germline loops: CDR1 MDHEN, CDR2 SYDVKM. Trimming left V 5 bases short and J 2 bases short, with 12 bases between.

As DNA, the CDR3 is TGCGCCAGCAGCACCCAGGTCTCTGGAAACACCATATATTTT. This translates into CASSTQVSGNTIYF. The chain couples TRBV5-1 to TRBJ1-3; no clear D gene. Germline V lookup: CDR1 SGHRS, CDR2 YFSETQ. V shed 4 bases and J shed 0 bases, with 8 bases lying between them. The CDR3 contains 14 residues.

The V and J genes are TRBV27 and TRBJ2-1, with 12 bases identical to TRBD2. V trimming: 2 bases; J trimming: 7 bases; junction bases outside the gene matches: 3. The CDR3 runs to 15 residues. CDR1 and CDR2 (germline): MNHEY, SMNVEV (reference sequence). CDR3: CASSLRTSGVNEQFF. The CDR3 bases are TGTGCCAGCAGTTTACGGACTAGCGGGGTGAATGAGCAGTTCTTC.

The DNA of the CDR3 is TGTGCCAGCATACCGGAGAGCTCCTACGAGCAGTACTTC. It codes for CASIPESSYEQYF. V usage is TRBV5-4 and J usage is TRBJ2-5; D is unclear. The DNA end is more similar to TRBJ2-7, so the J call may be wrong. The CDR3 is made up of 13 amino acids. Germline V CDR1 and CDR2: SGHNT, YYREEE (reference sequence).

The chain couples TRBV10-2 to TRBJ2-1; D possibly corresponds to TRBD2 (6 bases). The V and J ends lost 3 bases and 3 bases respectively, with 12 bases between them. CDR3 length equals 15 residues. The germline V gene has CDR1 WSHSY and CDR2 SAAADI. The CDR3 loop is CASSDWREYYNEQFF. The CDR3 nucleotides read TGCGCCAGCAGTGATTGGCGGGAATACTACAATGAGCAGTTCTTC.

The sample holds a few counts of this clone. The chain carries TRBV6-6 and TRBJ1-1; D call uncertain. V lost 6 bases and J lost 1, with 9 bases in between. Per germline, CDR1 MNHNY and CDR2 SVGAGI (reference sequence). The CDR3 spans 13 residues. CDR3: CASSNSGNTEAFF. DNA for the CDR3: TGTGCCAGCAGCAATAGCGGGAACACTGAAGCTTTCTTT.

The gene calls are TRBV7-9 and TRBJ2-1; TRBD1 might be the D (5 bases). The V and J ends lost 4 bases and 6 bases respectively, with 7 bases between them. Germline V gene lookup returns CDR1 SEHNR and CDR2 FQNEAQ (reference sequence). CDR3 size: 12 residues. In nucleotides, the CDR3 is TGTGCCAGCAGCTCGGACATCAATGAGCAGTTCTTC. It translates to CASSSDINEQFF.

The V call is TRBV9, the J call TRBJ2-2; a weak D match, TRBD2 (6 bases). Germline assignment: CDR1 SGDLS and CDR2 YYNGEE. The CDR3 extends over 17 amino acids. Deletions cut 0 bases from V and 0 bases from J, with 12 bases between. The CDR3 DNA sequence: TGTGCCAGCAGCGTAGGCCCGGGGGTCCCGAACACCGGGGAGCTGTTTTTT. This sequence encodes CASSVGPGVPNTGELFF.

This sequence joins TRBV5-1 and TRBJ2-7, with D possibly TRBD2 on 5 matching bases. CDR3 size: 14 residues. Germline values: CDR1 SGHRS, CDR2 YFSETQ. Trimming cost V 5 bases and J 2 bases, with 14 bases left between them. Here the CDR3 reads CASREVVGAYEQYF. The CDR3 DNA is TGCGCCAGCAGGGAGGTGGTCGGGGCCTACGAGCAGTACTTC.

The chain uses TRBV10-3 and TRBJ1-5; D perhaps matches TRBD1 (6 bases). V was trimmed by 2 bases and J by 4 bases, leaving 18 bases between them. Germline CDR1 is ENHRY and CDR2 is SYGVKD. The CDR3 sequence is 17 residues long. Written as DNA, the CDR3 is TGTGCCATCAGTGAGCCGCGTGGACAGAACAATAATCAGCCCCAGCATTTT. Residues: CAISEPRGQNNNQPQHF.

This clone appeared once. The rearrangement uses TRBV28 and TRBJ1-2; a possible D gene is TRBD1 (5 bases). Trimming pared 6 bases from V and 8 bases from J, leaving 16 bases between. This CDR3 contains 13 residues. Per the germline V gene, CDR1 is MDHEN and CDR2 is SYDVKM. CDR3 nucleotides: TGTGCCAGCAGACCGGGACTCGAGCAAGGCTACACCTTC. Translated, it gives CASRPGLEQGYTF.

The chain recombines TRBV11-3 with TRBJ2-5; 10 nucleotides agree with TRBD2. The CDR3 is 15 amino acids. The germline gives CDR1 SGHNT, CDR2 YENEEA. The V and J ends lost 5 bases and 3 bases, in that order; junction bases with no gene match: 6. This CDR3 reads CASSRPGTSEETQYF. The CDR3 nucleotides are TGTGCCAGCAGCCGACCCGGGACTAGCGAAGAGACCCAGTACTTC.

V is TRBV30 and J is TRBJ1-5; D perhaps matches TRBD1 (6 bases). Germline CDR1 is GTSNPN and CDR2 is SVGIG (reference sequence). CDR3 length equals 13 residues. Trimming left V 5 bases short and J 7 bases short, with 15 bases between. CDR3 in DNA: TGTGCCTGGCTGACAACAGGGAGCCAGCCCCAGCATTTT. Translating gives CAWLTTGSQPQHF.

The gene calls are TRBV5-1 and TRBJ2-7; 7 bases map to TRBD2. Looked up from germline, CDR1 is SGHRS and CDR2 is YFSETQ. The CDR3 runs to 16 residues. Trimming cost V 2 bases and J 0 bases; bases outside gene matches: 8. Here the CDR3 reads CASSLGGGGSSYEQYF. The CDR3 nucleotides read TGCGCCAGCAGCTTAGGTGGGGGGGGGTCCTCCTACGAGCAGTACTTC.

The chain employs TRBV11-2 and TRBJ2-5; a possible D gene is TRBD1 (5 bases). CDR1 and CDR2 (germline): SGHAT, FQNNGV. V lost 5 bases and J 4 bases, leaving 8 bases between the germline ends. CDR3 length: 12 amino acids. The DNA for the CDR3 is TGTGCCAGCAGCCCCAGGGTAGAGACCCAGTACTTC. Amino acids: CASSPRVETQYF.

The chain has TRBV9 and TRBJ2-2, with TRBD2 matching over 10 bases. The CDR3 spans 17 residues. The germline CDR1 and CDR2 sequences are SGDLS and YYNGEE. The junction had 8 bases not matched to a gene; V was cut back by 0 bases and J by 6 bases. The CDR3 DNA sequence: TGTGCCAGCAGCGTAGGAGGTGGGACTAGCGTAGCCGGGGAGCTGTTTTTT. Residues: CASSVGGGTSVAGELFF.

The genes are TRBV7-9 and TRBJ2-2, with D possibly matching TRBD1 (6 bases). The V and J ends lost 6 bases and 0 bases respectively, with 14 bases between them. Germline CDR1 and CDR2: SEHNR and FQNEAQ (reference sequence). This CDR3 comprises 16 residues. The CDR3: CASSLSRGPNTGELFF. CDR3 DNA: TGTGCCAGCAGTCTCAGCAGGGGCCCGAACACCGGGGAGCTGTTTTTT.

The genes are TRBV6-5 and TRBJ2-2, with 8 bases fitting TRBD1. Trimming removed 6 bases from V and 1 base from J; junction bases left unmatched: 4. The CDR3 extends over 15 amino acids. Per the germline V gene, CDR1 is MNHEY and CDR2 is SVGAGI. The CDR3, as DNA: TGTGCCAGCAGCCACGGGACAGGGAACACCGGGGAGCTGTTTTTT. Amino acids: CASSHGTGNTGELFF.

The chain couples TRBV7-8 to TRBJ2-7; 9 bases fit TRBD1. The CDR3 consists of 14 residues. The V gene's germline CDR1 is SGHVS and CDR2 FQNEAQ. V lost 3 bases and J lost 3; bases outside the gene matches: 3. The CDR3 nucleotides read TGTGCCAGCAGCTTCTGGGACAGGGACTACGAGCAGTACTTC. Translating gives CASSFWDRDYEQYF. Looking up the rest from reference TRBV7-8 and TRBJ2-7 gives the full variable domain: GAGVSQSPRYKVAKRGQDVALRCDPISGHVSLFWYQQALGQGPEFLTYFQNEAQLDKSGLPSDRFFAERPEGSVSTLKIQRTQQEDSAVYLCASSFWDRDYEQYFGPGTRLTVT.